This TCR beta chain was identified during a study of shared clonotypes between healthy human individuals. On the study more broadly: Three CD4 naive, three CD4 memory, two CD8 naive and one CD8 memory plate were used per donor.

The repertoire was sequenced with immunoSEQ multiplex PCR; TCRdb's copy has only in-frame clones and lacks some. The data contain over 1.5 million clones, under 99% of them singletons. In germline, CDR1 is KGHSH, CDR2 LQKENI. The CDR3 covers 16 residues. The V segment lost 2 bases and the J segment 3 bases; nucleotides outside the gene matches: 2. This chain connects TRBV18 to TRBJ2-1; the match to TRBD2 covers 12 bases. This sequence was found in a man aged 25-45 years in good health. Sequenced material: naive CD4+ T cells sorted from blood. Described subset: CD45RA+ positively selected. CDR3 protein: CASSPKGLAGYNEQFF. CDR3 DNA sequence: TGTGCCAGCTCACCAAAGGGACTAGCGGGCTACAATGAGCAGTTCTTC.